This T cell receptor beta chain was observed in a study of blood T cell repertoires in COVID-19. Study context: Spain, Italy and the United States supplied samples that represented acute and convalescent COVID-19. Nucleic acid was either cDNA or gDNA, and it came from T cells, B-cell-depleted T cells, or PBMCs.

Trimming shortened V by 1 base and J by 4 bases, and 11 bases separated the two germline ends. Germline V gene data show CDR1 as SGHRS and CDR2 as YFSETQ. The CDR3 sequence is 14 residues long. As originally analysed: Amplified reference gene primers provided the basis for estimating nucleated cell counts. TCRdb keeps only in-frame clones here, not all; method: immunoSEQ multiplex PCR. For V, J and clone size, that table is used; D and trimming come from the DNA. The table records tens of thousands of clones, 88% of them present only once. The clonotype originates from a woman in her sixties or seventies with acute or convalescent COVID-19. The chain combines TRBV5-1 with TRBJ1-2; no reliable D call. The specimen sequenced was peripheral blood. CDR3 bases: TGCGCCAGCAGCTTGTTTGACACGTCCTATGGCTACACCTTC. Residues: CASSLFDTSYGYTF.